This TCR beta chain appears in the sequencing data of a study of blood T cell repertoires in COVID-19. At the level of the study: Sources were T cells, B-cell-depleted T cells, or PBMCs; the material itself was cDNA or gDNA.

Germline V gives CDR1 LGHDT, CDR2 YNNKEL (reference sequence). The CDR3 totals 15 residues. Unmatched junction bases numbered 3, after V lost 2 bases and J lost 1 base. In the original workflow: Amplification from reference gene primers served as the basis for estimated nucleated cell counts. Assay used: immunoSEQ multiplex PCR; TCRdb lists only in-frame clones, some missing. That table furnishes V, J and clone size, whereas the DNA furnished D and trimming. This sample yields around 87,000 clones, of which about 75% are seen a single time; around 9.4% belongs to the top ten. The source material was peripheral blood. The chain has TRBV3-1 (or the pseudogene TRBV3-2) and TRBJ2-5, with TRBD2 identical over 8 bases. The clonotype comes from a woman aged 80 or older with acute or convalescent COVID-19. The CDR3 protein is CASSQYAGGQETQYF. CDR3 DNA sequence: TGTGCCAGCAGCCAATACGCGGGGGGCCAAGAGACCCAGTACTTC.